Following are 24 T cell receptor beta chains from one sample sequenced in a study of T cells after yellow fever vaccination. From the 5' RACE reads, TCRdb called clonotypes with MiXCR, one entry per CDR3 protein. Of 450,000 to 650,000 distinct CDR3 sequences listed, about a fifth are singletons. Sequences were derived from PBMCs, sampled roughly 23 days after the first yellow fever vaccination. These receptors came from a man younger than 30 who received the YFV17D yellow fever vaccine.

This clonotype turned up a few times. The CDR3 is CSARAVNSVNYGYTF. DNA of the CDR3: TGCAGTGCTAGAGCGGTGAATTCGGTTAACTATGGCTACACCTTC. The chain employs TRBV20-1 and TRBJ1-2, with D hard to call. Germline lookup yields CDR1 DFQATT and CDR2 SNEGSKA (reference sequence). This CDR3 is built from 15 residues. V gave up 1 base and J gave up 1 base, with 13 bases separating them.

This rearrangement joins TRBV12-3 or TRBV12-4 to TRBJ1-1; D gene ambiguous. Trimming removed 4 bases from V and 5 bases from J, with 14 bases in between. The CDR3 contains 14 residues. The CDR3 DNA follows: TGTGCCAGCAGTTCGGCAGGAGTAGGGACTGAAGCTTTCTTT. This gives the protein CASSSAGVGTEAFF.

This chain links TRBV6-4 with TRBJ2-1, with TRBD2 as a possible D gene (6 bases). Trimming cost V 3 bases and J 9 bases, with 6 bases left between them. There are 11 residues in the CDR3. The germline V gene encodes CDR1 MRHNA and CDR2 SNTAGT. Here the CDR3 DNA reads TGTGCCAGCAGTGAGCGGGGTGAGCAGTTCTTC. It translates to CASSERGEQFF.

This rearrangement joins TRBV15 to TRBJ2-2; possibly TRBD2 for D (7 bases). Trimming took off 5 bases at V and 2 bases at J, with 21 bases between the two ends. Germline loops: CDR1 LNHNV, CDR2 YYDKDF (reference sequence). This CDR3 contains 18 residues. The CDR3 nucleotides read TGTGCCACCAGCTCGAATTTGGGGGGGCGACTTAACACCGGGGAGCTGTTTTTT. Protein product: CATSSNLGGRLNTGELFF.

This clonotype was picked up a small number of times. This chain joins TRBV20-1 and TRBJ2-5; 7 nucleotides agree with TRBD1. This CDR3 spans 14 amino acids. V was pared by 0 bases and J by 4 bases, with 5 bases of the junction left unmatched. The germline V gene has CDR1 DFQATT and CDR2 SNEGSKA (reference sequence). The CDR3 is CSAREWTGRETQYF. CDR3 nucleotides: TGCAGTGCTAGAGAGTGGACAGGTCGAGAGACCCAGTACTTC.

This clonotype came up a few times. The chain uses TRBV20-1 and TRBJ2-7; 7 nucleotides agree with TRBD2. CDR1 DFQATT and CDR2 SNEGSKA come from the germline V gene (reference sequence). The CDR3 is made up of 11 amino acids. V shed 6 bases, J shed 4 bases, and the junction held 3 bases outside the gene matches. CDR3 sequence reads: CSAQREYEQYV. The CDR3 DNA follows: TGCAGTGCACAGCGGGAATACGAGCAGTACGTC.

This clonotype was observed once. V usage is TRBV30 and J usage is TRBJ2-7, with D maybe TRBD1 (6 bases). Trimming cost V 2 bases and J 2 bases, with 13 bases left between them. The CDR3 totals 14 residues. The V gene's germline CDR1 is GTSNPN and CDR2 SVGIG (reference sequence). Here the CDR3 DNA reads TGTGCCTGGAGTACAGGGATCGCTACCTACGAGCAGTACTTC. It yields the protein CAWSTGIATYEQYF.

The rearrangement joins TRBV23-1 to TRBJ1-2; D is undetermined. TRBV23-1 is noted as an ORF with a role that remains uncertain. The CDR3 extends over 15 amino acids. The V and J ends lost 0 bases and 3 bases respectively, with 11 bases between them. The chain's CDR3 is CASSQSLGTDYGYTF. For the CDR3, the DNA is TGCGCCAGCAGTCAATCACTCGGCACTGACTATGGCTACACCTTC.

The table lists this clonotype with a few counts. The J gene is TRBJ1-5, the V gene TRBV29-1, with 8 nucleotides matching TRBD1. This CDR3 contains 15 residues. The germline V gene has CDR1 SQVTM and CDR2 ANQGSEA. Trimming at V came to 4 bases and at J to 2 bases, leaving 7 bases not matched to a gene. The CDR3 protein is CSVVQGEVGNQPQHF. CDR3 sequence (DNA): TGCAGCGTTGTACAGGGGGAAGTCGGCAATCAGCCCCAGCATTTT. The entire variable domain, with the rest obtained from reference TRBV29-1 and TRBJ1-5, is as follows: SAVISQKPSRDICQRGTSLTIQCQVDSQVTMMFWYRQQPGQSLTLIATANQGSEATYESGFVIDKFPISRPNLTFSTLTVSNMSPEDSSIYLCSVVQGEVGNQPQHFGDGTRLSIL.

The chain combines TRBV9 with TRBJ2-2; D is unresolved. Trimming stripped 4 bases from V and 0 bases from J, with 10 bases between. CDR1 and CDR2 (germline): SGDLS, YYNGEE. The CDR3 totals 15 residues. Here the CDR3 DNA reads TGTGCCAGCAGCAAGACGACGGCGAACACCGGGGAGCTGTTTTTT. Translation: CASSKTTANTGELFF.

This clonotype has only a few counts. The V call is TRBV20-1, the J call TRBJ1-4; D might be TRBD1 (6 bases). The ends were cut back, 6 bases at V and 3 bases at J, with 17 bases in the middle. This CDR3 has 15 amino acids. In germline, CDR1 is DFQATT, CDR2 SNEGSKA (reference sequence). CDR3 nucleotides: TGCAGTGCAACCCCGGGGGCAGGTCCTAATGAAAAACTGTTTTTT. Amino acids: CSATPGAGPNEKLFF.

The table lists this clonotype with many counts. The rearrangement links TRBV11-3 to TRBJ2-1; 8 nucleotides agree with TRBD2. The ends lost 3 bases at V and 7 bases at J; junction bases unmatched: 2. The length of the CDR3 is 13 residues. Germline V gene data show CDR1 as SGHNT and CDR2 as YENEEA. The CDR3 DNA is TGTGCCAGCAGCTTCGGCGGGGGGAATGAGCAGTTCTTC. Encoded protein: CASSFGGGNEQFF. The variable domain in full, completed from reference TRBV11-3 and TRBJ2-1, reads EAGVVQSPRYKIIEKKQPVAFWCNPISGHNTLYWYLQNLGQGPELLIRYENEEAVDDSQLPKDRFSAERLKGVDSTLKIQPAELGDSAVYLCASSFGGGNEQFFGPGTRLTVL.

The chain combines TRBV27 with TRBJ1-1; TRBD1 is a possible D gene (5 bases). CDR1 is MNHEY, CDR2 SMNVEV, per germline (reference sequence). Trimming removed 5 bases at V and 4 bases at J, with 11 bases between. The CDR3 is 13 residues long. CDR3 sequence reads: CASSGGTSTEAFF. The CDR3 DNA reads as TGTGCCAGCAGTGGAGGGACTTCCACTGAAGCTTTCTTT.

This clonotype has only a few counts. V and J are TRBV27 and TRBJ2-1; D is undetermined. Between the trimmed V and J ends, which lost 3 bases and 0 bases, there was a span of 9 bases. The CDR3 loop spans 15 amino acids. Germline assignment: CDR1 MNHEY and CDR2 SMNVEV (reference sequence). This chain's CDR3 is CASSFGPRSYNEQFF. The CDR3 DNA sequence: TGTGCCAGCAGTTTTGGACCTCGCTCCTACAATGAGCAGTTCTTC.

In nucleotides, the CDR3 is TGCAGTGCCAATAGGGTGGCGGGGGGGCCCGAAGAGCAGTTCTTC. Its protein product is CSANRVAGGPEEQFF. V gene TRBV20-1 combines with J gene TRBJ2-1; 9 nucleotides align to TRBD2. V was pared by 6 bases and J by 10 bases, with 16 bases of the junction left unmatched. Looked up from germline, CDR1 is DFQATT and CDR2 is SNEGSKA (reference sequence). CDR3 length equals 15 residues.

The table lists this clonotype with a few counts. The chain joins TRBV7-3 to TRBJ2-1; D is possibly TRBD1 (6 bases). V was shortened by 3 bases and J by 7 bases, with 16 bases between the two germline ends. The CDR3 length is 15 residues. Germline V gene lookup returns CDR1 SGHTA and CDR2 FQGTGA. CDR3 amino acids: CASSFTGHLGNEQFF. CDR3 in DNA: TGTGCCAGCAGCTTTACGGGACACTTAGGGAATGAGCAGTTCTTC.

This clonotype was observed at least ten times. The CDR3 loop reads CASSTGGYGYTF. CDR3 nucleotide sequence: TGTGCCAGCAGTACAGGGGGCTATGGCTACACCTTC. V usage is TRBV12-3 or TRBV12-4 and J usage is TRBJ1-2; TRBD1 agrees at 8 bases. The CDR3 runs to 12 residues. J was trimmed by 4 bases and V by 5 bases; bases with no gene match: 0.

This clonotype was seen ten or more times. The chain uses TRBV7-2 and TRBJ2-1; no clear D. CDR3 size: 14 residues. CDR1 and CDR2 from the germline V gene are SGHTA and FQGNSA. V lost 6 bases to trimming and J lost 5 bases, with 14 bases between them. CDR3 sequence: CASRRNLIDNEQFF. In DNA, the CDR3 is TGTGCCAGCAGGAGGAACCTAATCGACAATGAGCAGTTCTTC.

The CDR3 loop reads CASSQEPLISDTQYF. The CDR3 DNA sequence: TGCGCCAGCAGCCAAGAGCCCCTTATCTCAGATACGCAGTATTTT. V usage is TRBV4-3 and J usage is TRBJ2-3; no clear D gene. CDR3 length: 15 amino acids. The germline V gene has CDR1 LGHNA and CDR2 YSLEER. Deletions cut 0 bases from V and 4 bases from J, with 11 bases between.

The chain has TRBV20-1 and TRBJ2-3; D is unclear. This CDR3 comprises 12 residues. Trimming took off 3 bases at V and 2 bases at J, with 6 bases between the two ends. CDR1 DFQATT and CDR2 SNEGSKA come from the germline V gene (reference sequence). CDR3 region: CSASATTDTQYF. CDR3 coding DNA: TGCAGTGCTAGTGCGACCACAGATACGCAGTATTTT.

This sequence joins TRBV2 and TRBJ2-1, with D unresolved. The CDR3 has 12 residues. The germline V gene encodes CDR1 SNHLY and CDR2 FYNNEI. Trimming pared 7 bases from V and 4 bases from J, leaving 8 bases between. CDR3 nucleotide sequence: TGTGCCAGCATTAAGGGATACAATGAGCAGTTCTTC. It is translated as CASIKGYNEQFF.

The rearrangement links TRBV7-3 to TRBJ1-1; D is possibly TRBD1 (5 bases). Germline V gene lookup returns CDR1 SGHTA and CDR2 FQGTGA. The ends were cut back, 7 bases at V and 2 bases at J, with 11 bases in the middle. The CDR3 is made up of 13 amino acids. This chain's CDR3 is CASKRTPNTEAFF. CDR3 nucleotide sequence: TGTGCCAGCAAACGGACACCTAACACTGAAGCTTTCTTT. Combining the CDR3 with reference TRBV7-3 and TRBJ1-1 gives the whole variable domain GAGVSQTPSNKVTEKGKYVELRCDPISGHTALYWYRQSLGQGPEFLIYFQGTGAADDSGLPNDRFFAVRPEGSVSTLKIQRTERGDSAVYLCASKRTPNTEAFFGQGTRLTVV.

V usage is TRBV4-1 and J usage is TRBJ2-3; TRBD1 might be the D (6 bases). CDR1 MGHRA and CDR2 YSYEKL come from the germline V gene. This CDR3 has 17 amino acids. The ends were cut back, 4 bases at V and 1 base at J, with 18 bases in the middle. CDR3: CASSRFAGAGRTDTQYF. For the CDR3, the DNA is TGCGCCAGCAGCCGTTTTGCAGGGGCAGGGCGCACAGATACGCAGTATTTT.

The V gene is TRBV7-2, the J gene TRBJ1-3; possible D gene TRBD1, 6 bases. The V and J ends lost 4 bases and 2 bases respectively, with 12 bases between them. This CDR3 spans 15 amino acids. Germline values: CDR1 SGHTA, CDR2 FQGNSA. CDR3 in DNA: TGTGCCAGCAGCTGGAGATACAGGGCTGGAAACACCATATATTTT. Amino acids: CASSWRYRAGNTIYF.